These 9 T cell receptor beta chains were sequenced from one sample in a study of CD8 T cells in Susac syndrome. Random hexamers primed reverse transcription of about 0.45 to 1 ug RNA. In TCRdb, the immunoSEQ multiplex PCR reads were re-called with MiXCR into one record per CDR3 protein. The sample consists of under 550,000 distinct CDR3 sequences, more than 70% of them appearing once. Material for sequencing was CD8+ T cells from PBMCs. These receptors were collected from a human donor with multiple sclerosis.

The CDR3, as DNA: TGTGCCACCAGCCAAAGGGGTGGCAGTAAAATCCATGGCTACACCTTC. Its protein is CATSQRGGSKIHGYTF. This chain joins TRBV15 and TRBJ1-2; D perhaps matches TRBD1 (5 bases). The CDR3 has 16 amino acids. Germline-derived CDR1 and CDR2 are LNHNV and YYDKDF (reference sequence). The V and J ends lost 5 bases and 6 bases respectively, with 22 bases between them.

The chain employs TRBV28 and TRBJ2-6; 8 bases fit TRBD1. The CDR3 runs 17 residues. The V and J ends lost 8 bases and 0 bases, in that order; junction bases with no gene match: 9. Germline values: CDR1 MDHEN, CDR2 SYDVKM. The CDR3 nucleotides are TGTGCCAGCCAGAGGGGACAGGATAGCTCTGGGGCCAACGTCCTGACTTTC. Protein sequence: CASQRGQDSSGANVLTF.

V is TRBV4-1 and J is TRBJ2-7; a weak D match, TRBD1 (6 bases). Trimming removed 0 bases from V and 6 bases from J, with 18 bases in between. The CDR3 spans 16 residues. Germline V gene lookup returns CDR1 MGHRA and CDR2 YSYEKL. This CDR3 is CASSQESPGAGGEQYF. The CDR3 DNA reads TGCGCCAGCAGCCAAGAATCCCCAGGGGCAGGCGGCGAGCAGTACTTC.

This chain links TRBV7-6 with TRBJ2-1; a weak D match, TRBD1 (6 bases). Looked up from germline, CDR1 is SGHVS and CDR2 is FNYEAQ. The length of the CDR3 is 15 residues. V was trimmed by 1 base and J by 2 bases, leaving 9 bases between them. CDR3 coding DNA: TGTGCCAGCAGCTTAGGGGGGCCTACCTACAATGAGCAGTTCTTC. This sequence encodes CASSLGGPTYNEQFF.

The J gene is TRBJ2-3, the V gene TRBV29-1; TRBD1 matches 9 bases. Germline CDR1 reads SQVTM; CDR2 reads ANQGSEA. The CDR3 is made up of 15 amino acids. The J segment lost 3 bases and the V segment lost 7 bases, leaving 11 bases of the junction unmatched. The CDR3 nucleotides read TGCAGCGCTATGGGGCGGGACAGGGTTACAGATACGCAGTATTTT. It yields the protein CSAMGRDRVTDTQYF.

CDR3 nucleotides: TGTGCCTGGAGTGTGGTCAGAAATCAGCCCCAGCATTTT. Encoded protein: CAWSVVRNQPQHF. The V and J genes are TRBV30 and TRBJ1-5, with D uncertain. Germline values: CDR1 GTSNPN, CDR2 SVGIG (reference sequence). The CDR3 is 13 residues long. Trimming stripped 0 bases from V and 4 bases from J, with 7 bases between.

The V and J genes are TRBV20-1 and TRBJ1-4; D not certain. CDR3 length equals 13 residues. The germline CDR1 and CDR2 sequences are DFQATT and SNEGSKA (reference sequence). V was clipped by 6 bases and J by 4 bases, with 12 bases between them. CDR3 loop: CSAPAAYNEKLFF. In DNA form, the CDR3 reads TGCAGTGCCCCCGCAGCGTATAATGAAAAACTGTTTTTT.

This clonotype was observed a handful of times. The chain is built from TRBV2 and TRBJ2-7, with 12 bases aligning to TRBD2. The germline V gene has CDR1 SNHLY and CDR2 FYNNEI. This CDR3 has 15 residues. V shed 6 bases, J shed 1 base, and the junction held 4 bases outside the gene matches. The CDR3 reads CASRETSGGSYEQYF. DNA for the CDR3: TGTGCCAGCAGAGAGACTAGCGGGGGTTCCTACGAGCAGTACTTC.

CDR3 residues: CASSLTQGGGTEAFF. The CDR3 coding sequence is TGTGCCAGCAGCTTAACTCAGGGCGGGGGCACTGAAGCTTTCTTT. The chain recombines TRBV27 with TRBJ1-1, with D perhaps TRBD1 (5 bases). Trimming removed 6 bases at V and 4 bases at J, with 18 bases between. Germline-derived CDR1 and CDR2 are MNHEY and SMNVEV (reference sequence). This CDR3 comprises 15 residues.